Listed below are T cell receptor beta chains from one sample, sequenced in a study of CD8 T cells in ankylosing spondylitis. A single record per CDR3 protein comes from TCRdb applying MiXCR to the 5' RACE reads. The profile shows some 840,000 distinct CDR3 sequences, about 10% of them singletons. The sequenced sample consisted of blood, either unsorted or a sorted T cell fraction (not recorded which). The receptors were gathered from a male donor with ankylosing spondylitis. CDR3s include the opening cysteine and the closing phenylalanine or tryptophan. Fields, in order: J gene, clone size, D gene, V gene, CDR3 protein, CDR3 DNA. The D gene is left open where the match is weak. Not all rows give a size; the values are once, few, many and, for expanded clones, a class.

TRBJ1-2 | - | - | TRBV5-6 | CASSLSGTKLLNGYTF | TGTGCCAGCAGCTTGTCAGGGACCAAATTACTTAATGGCTACACCTTC
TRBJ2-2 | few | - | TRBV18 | CASSPAGLTNTGELFF | TGTGCCAGCTCACCGGCCGGGCTAACGAACACCGGGGAGCTGTTTTTT
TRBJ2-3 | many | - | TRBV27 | CASSLRTSTDTQYF | TGTGCCAGCAGTTTGAGGACTAGCACAGATACGCAGTATTTT
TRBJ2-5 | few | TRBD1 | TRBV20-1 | CSARRDRWLETQYF | TGCAGTGCCCGCCGGGACAGATGGTTGGAGACCCAGTACTTC
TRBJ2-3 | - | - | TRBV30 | CAWSFPARDTQYF | TGTGCCTGGAGTTTCCCGGCGCGGGATACGCAGTATTTT
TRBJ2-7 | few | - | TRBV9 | CASSAAPNGEQYF | TGTGCCAGCAGCGCGGCCCCTAACGGCGAGCAGTACTTC
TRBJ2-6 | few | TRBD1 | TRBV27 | CASSLRAGGIGGANVLTF | TGTGCCAGCAGTCTACGGGCAGGGGGTATAGGTGGGGCCAACGTCCTGACTTTC
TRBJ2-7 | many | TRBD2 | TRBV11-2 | CASSLSTSGSRWGYEQYF | TGTGCCAGCAGCTTGTCGACTAGCGGGAGCCGCTGGGGTTACGAGCAGTACTTC
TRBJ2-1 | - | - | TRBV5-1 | CASSNGGNSYNEQFF | TGCGCCAGCAGCAACGGGGGAAACTCCTACAATGAGCAGTTCTTC
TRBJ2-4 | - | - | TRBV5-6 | CASSPLAGNIQYF | TGTGCCAGCAGCCCACTTGCGGGAAACATTCAGTACTTC
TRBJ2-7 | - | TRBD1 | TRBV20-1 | CSARLRTGSFYEQYF | TGCAGTGCTAGACTCCGGACAGGGTCTTTCTACGAGCAGTACTTC
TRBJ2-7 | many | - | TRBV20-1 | CSAWTISSYEQYF | TGCAGTGCTTGGACTATCAGCTCCTACGAGCAGTACTTC
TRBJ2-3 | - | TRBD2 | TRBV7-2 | CASSGGMGTSGTDTQYF | TGTGCCAGCAGCGGGGGGATGGGGACTAGCGGAACCGATACGCAGTATTTT
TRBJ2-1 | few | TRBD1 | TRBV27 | CASSPDRTRSYNEQFF | TGTGCCAGCAGCCCGGACAGGACCCGATCCTACAATGAGCAGTTCTTC
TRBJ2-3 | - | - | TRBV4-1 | CASSRPLATQYF | TGCGCCAGCAGCCGGCCACTAGCCACGCAGTATTTT
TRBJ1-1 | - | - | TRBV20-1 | CSAVEDPNTEAFF | TGCAGTGCCGTCGAAGACCCGAACACTGAAGCTTTCTTT
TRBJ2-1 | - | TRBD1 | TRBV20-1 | CSGGTEGEQFF | TGCAGTGGTGGGACAGAGGGTGAGCAGTTCTTC
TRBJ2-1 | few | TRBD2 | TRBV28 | CASSSRLAGNPYNEQFF | TGTGCCAGCAGTTCTAGACTAGCGGGGAACCCATACAATGAGCAGTTCTTC
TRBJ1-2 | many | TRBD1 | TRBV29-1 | CSVEDPVQTGQTNYGYTF | TGCAGCGTTGAAGATCCCGTCCAGACAGGGCAAACTAACTATGGCTACACCTTC
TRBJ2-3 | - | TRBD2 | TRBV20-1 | CSVGTSADTQYF | TGCAGTGTGGGGACTAGTGCAGATACGCAGTATTTT
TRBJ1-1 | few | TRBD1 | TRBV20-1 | CSAAQGANTEAFF | TGCAGTGCAGCACAGGGGGCTAACACTGAAGCTTTCTTT
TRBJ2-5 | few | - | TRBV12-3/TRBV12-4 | CASRNIQETQYF | TGTGCCAGTAGGAACATTCAAGAGACCCAGTACTTC
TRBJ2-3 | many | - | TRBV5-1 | CASSLMTVEDTQYF | TGCGCCAGCAGCTTGATGACTGTCGAAGATACGCAGTATTTT
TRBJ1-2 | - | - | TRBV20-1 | CSAWTGHGYGYTF | TGCAGTGCTTGGACGGGACACGGCTATGGCTACACCTTC
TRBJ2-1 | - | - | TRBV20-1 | CSASFGFIDNEQFF | TGCAGTGCTAGCTTCGGGTTTATAGACAATGAGCAGTTCTTC
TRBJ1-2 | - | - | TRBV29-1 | CSVMDKGYTF | TGCAGCGTTATGGACAAGGGCTACACCTTC